This T cell receptor beta chain was documented in a study of hypomethylating agent response in myelodysplastic syndrome. Generated by immunoSEQ multiplex PCR, the TCRdb table keeps only in-frame clones and is missing some. The sample yields 4,500 to 7,000 clones, 83% seen once. The CDR3 has 13 residues. The germline gives CDR1 LNHDA, CDR2 SQIVND (reference sequence). V was pared by 6 bases and J by 4 bases, with 13 bases between. This rearrangement joins TRBV19 to TRBJ2-7; D is unclear. The specimen comprised bone marrow, sampled before or after starting hypomethylating agent treatment for myelodysplastic syndrome (not recorded which). The clonotype comes from a human donor with myelodysplastic syndrome. CDR3 DNA: TGTGCCAGTAGGTCCCGTGGGGAATACGAGCAGTACTTC. Amino acid sequence: CASRSRGEYEQYF.